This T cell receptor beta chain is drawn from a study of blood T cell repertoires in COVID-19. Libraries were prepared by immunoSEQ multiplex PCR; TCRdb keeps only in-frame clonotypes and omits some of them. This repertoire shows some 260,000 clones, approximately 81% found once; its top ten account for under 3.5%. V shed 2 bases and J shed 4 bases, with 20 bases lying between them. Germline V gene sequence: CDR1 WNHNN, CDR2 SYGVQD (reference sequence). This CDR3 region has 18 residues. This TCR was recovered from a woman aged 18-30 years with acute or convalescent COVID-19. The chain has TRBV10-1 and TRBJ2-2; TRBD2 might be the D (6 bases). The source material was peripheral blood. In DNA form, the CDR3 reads TGCGCCAGCAGTGAGAACACCCCGGGACTCGGAGGCACCGGGGAGCTGTTTTTT. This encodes CASSENTPGLGGTGELFF.